This T cell receptor (beta chain) was documented in a study of CD8 T cells in Susac syndrome. TCR beta from blood CD8+ and CD4+ T cells was sequenced. The healthy controls were matched to patients by age and sex. Negative isolation was used for CD8+ and CD4+ T cells and FACS enrichment for TEMRA cells. RNA totalling roughly 0.5 to 1 ug underwent reverse transcription with random hexamers. Amplification of TCR beta CDR3 across 54 Vbeta and 13 Jbeta was performed with immunoSEQ multiplex PCR. One entry per CDR3 protein, called by TCRdb with MiXCR from the immunoSEQ multiplex PCR reads. The sample holds some 180,000 distinct CDR3 sequences, approximately 94% seen once. V dropped 7 bases and J dropped 5; count of bases not matched to a gene: 13. The CDR3 has 14 residues. Germline lookup yields CDR1 SQVTM and CDR2 ANQGSEA.

The TCR originated in a human donor in good health. The specimen was CD4+ T cells from PBMCs. This chain joins TRBV29-1 and TRBJ1-1; 7 bases fit TRBD1. CDR3 in DNA: TGCAGCGCGGCGCGTGGGACAGTTAATACTGAAGCTTTCTTT. The encoded protein is CSAARGTVNTEAFF.